These 12 T cell receptor beta chains came from one sample sequenced in a study of CD8 T cells in Susac syndrome. cDNA came from 0.5 to 1 ug RNA primed by random hexamers. MiXCR was run by TCRdb on the immunoSEQ multiplex PCR reads, yielding one entry per CDR3 protein. The sample carries more than 250,000 distinct CDR3 sequences, about 90% recorded once. The sequenced sample consisted of CD4+ T cells from PBMCs. Every receptor here comes from a human donor with multiple sclerosis.

The rearrangement uses TRBV2 and TRBJ2-2; D uncertain. The CDR3 totals 14 residues. Trimming stripped 8 bases from V and 6 bases from J, with 16 bases between. Looked up from germline, CDR1 is SNHLY and CDR2 is FYNNEI. The CDR3 here is CASQIRVQPGELFF. In DNA, the CDR3 is TGTGCCAGCCAGATCCGGGTCCAACCCGGGGAGCTGTTTTTT.

The chain links TRBV9 to TRBJ2-3, with TRBD1 matching 8 bases. The CDR3 length is 14 residues. The germline gives CDR1 SGDLS, CDR2 YYNGEE. After removal of 3 bases from V and 6 bases from J, the junction contained 6 bases not matched to a gene. The DNA for the CDR3 is TGTGCCAGCAGCGCCTTGACAGGGGTCGATACGCAGTATTTT. This codes for CASSALTGVDTQYF.

The V gene is TRBV6-2 or TRBV6-3, the J gene TRBJ2-1; D might be TRBD1 (5 bases). The germline V gene has CDR1 MNHEY and CDR2 SVGEGT. V was trimmed by 6 bases and J by 1 base, leaving 16 bases between them. This CDR3 comprises 16 residues. The CDR3 DNA reads as TGTGCCAGCAGCCTAGGGGCCGGAGTATCCTACAATGAGCAGTTCTTC. Its protein is CASSLGAGVSYNEQFF.

The CDR3 sequence is CASSSTSESYNEQFF. The CDR3 bases are TGCGCCAGCAGCTCGACTAGCGAGTCCTACAATGAGCAGTTCTTC. The chain recombines TRBV5-1 with TRBJ2-1, with 8 nucleotides matching TRBD2. V lost 3 bases, J lost 1 base, and 3 bases stayed unmatched. Germline CDR1 reads SGHRS; CDR2 reads YFSETQ. CDR3 size: 15 residues.

The V gene is TRBV7-2, the J gene TRBJ2-5; tentative D call: TRBD2 (5 bases). This CDR3 has 16 residues. Per the germline V gene, CDR1 is SGHTA and CDR2 is FQGNSA. Trimming took off 3 bases at V and 5 bases at J, with 19 bases between the two ends. DNA for the CDR3: TGTGCCAGCAGCTTCGAAGGACTGTCCGGGTGGGAGACCCAGTACTTC. It codes for CASSFEGLSGWETQYF.

CDR3 sequence: CATSRDRVVDYGYTF. In nucleotides, the CDR3 is TGTGCCACCAGCAGAGATCGGGTAGTTGACTATGGCTACACCTTC. V gene TRBV15 combines with J gene TRBJ1-2; no reliable D call. The CDR3 loop spans 15 amino acids. Germline V gives CDR1 LNHNV, CDR2 YYDKDF (reference sequence). Trimming cost V 0 bases and J 3 bases, with 11 bases left between them. Based on the CDR3 plus reference TRBV15 and TRBJ1-2, the full variable domain is DAMVIQNPRYQVTQFGKPVTLSCSQTLNHNVMYWYQQKSSQAPKLLFHYYDKDFNNEADTPDNFQSRRPNTSFCFLDIRSPGLGDTAMYLCATSRDRVVDYGYTFGSGTRLTVV.

This chain joins TRBV7-8 and TRBJ2-1, with D perhaps TRBD1 (6 bases). The CDR3 has 14 residues. The germline CDR1 and CDR2 sequences are SGHVS and FQNEAQ. Trimming left V 3 bases short and J 3 bases short, with 9 bases between. CDR3 nucleotide sequence: TGTGCCAGCAGCTTCCGAGGGGGCTACAATGAGCAGTTCTTC. Its protein product is CASSFRGGYNEQFF.

For the CDR3, the DNA is TGTGCCAGTAGTACCTCGGACAGGGGTCGCAATCAGCCCCAGCATTTT. This encodes CASSTSDRGRNQPQHF. The chain employs TRBV19 and TRBJ1-5; 9 nucleotides agree with TRBD1. The CDR3 is 16 residues long. Trimming removed 4 bases from V and 2 bases from J; junction bases left unmatched: 6. From germline, CDR1 is LNHDA and CDR2 SQIVND (reference sequence). Filled out from reference TRBV19 and TRBJ1-5, the complete variable domain reads DGGITQSPKYLFRKEGQNVTLSCEQNLNHDAMYWYRQDPGQGLRLIYYSQIVNDFQKGDIAEGYSVSREKKESFPLTVTSAQKNPTAFYLCASSTSDRGRNQPQHFGDGTRLSIL.

This clonotype is a singleton in its sample. The chain joins TRBV30 to TRBJ2-1, with 12 bases fitting TRBD2. Germline V gene sequence: CDR1 GTSNPN, CDR2 SVGIG (reference sequence). The length of the CDR3 is 13 residues. V was clipped by 3 bases and J by 12 bases; unmatched bases: 6. CDR3 in DNA: TGTGCCTGGAGGACTAGCGGGAGCGGGGGGCAGTTCTTC. Translated: CAWRTSGSGGQFF.

In DNA, the CDR3 is TGTGCCAGCAGGGTCGGAATCAGCTACACCTTC. It encodes CASRVGISYTF. V is TRBV12-3 or TRBV12-4 and J is TRBJ1-2; D remains ambiguous. The CDR3 totals 11 residues. Trimming took off 6 bases at V and 9 bases at J, with 11 bases between the two ends.

J is TRBJ1-4 and V is TRBV2, with D perhaps TRBD1 (5 bases). CDR1 and CDR2 from the germline V gene are SNHLY and FYNNEI. The CDR3 length is 14 residues. Trimming cost V 3 bases and J 6 bases, with 11 bases left between them. The CDR3 sequence is CASSDPAGYEKLFF. The CDR3 nucleotides read TGTGCCAGCAGTGATCCCGCAGGGTATGAAAAACTGTTTTTT.

This clonotype has a handful of counts. The V call is TRBV6-1, the J call TRBJ1-5; D uncertain. CDR3 length: 14 residues. Between the trimmed V and J ends, which lost 6 bases and 1 base, there was a span of 10 bases. CDR1 and CDR2 (germline): MNHNS, SASEGT. The CDR3 DNA reads as TGTGCCAGCAGCCTCGCGTCGAGCAATCAGCCCCAGCATTTT. It codes for CASSLASSNQPQHF.